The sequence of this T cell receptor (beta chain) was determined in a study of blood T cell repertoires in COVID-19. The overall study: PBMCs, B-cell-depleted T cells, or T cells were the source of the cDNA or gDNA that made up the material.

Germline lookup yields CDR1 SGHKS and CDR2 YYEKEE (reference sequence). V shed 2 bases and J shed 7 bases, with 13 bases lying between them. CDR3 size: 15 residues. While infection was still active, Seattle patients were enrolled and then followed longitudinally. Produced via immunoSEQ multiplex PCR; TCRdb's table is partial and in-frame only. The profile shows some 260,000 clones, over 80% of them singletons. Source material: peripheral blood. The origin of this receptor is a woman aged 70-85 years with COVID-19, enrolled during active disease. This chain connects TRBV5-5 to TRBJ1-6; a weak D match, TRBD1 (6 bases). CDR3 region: CASSFLRTENSPLHF. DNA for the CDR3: TGTGCCAGCAGCTTCTTAAGGACAGAAAATTCACCCCTCCACTTT.